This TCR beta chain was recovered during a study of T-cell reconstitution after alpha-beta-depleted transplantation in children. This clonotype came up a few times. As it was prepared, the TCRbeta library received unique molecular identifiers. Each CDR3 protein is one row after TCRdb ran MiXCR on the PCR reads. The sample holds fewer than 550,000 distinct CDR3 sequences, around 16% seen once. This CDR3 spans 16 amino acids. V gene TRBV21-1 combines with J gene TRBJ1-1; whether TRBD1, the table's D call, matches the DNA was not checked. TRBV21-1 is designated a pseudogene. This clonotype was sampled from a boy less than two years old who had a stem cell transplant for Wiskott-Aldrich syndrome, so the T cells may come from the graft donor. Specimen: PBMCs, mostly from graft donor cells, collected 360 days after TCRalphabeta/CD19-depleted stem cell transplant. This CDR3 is CASSKKRGQGHTEAFF. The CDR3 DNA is TGTGCCAGCAGCAAAAAAAGGGGACAGGGGCACACTGAAGCTTTCTTT.